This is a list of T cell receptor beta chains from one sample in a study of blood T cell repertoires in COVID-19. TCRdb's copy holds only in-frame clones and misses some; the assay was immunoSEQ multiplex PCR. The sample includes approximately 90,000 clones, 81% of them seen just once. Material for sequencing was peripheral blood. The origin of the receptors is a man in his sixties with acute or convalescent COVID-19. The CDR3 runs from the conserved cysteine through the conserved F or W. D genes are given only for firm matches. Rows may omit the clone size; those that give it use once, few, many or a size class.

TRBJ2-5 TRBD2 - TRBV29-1 CSVEWSSGVQETQYF TGCAGCGTTGAATGGTCTAGCGGGGTCCAAGAGACCCAGTACTTC
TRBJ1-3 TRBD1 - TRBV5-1 CASSMTGFSGNTIYF TGCGCCAGCAGCATGACAGGGTTCTCTGGAAACACCATATATTTT
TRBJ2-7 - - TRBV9 CASSVGVGAAYEQYF TGTGCCAGCAGCGTAGGGGTGGGAGCCGCCTACGAGCAGTACTTC
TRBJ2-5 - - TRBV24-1 CATSDSSRGETQYF TGTGCCACCAGTGATTCCTCTCGGGGGGAGACCCAGTACTTC
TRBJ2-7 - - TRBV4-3 CASSQSGRGYEQYF TGCGCCAGCAGCCAATCTGGCAGGGGCTACGAGCAGTACTTC
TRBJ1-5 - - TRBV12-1 CASSQGTGGAGQPQHF TGTGCCAGCAGCCAAGGGACAGGGGGCGCCGGGCAGCCCCAGCATTTT
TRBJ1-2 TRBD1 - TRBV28 CASRVRGTGPGGYTF TGTGCCAGCAGAGTCAGGGGGACAGGGCCCGGGGGCTACACCTTC
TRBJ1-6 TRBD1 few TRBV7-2 CASSQTGVGLNSPLHF TGTGCCAGCAGCCAAACAGGGGTTGGACTCAATTCACCCCTCCACTTT
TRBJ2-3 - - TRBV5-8 CASSPWSERGTDTQYF TGTGCCAGCAGCCCATGGTCTGAGCGGGGCACAGATACGCAGTATTTT
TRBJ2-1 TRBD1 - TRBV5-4 CASRPGPGSGTGPHEQFF TGTGCCAGCAGACCTGGCCCCGGTTCCGGGACAGGGCCACATGAGCAGTTCTTC
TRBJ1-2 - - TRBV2 CASSRQENYGYTF TGTGCCAGCAGCAGACAGGAGAACTATGGCTACACCTTC
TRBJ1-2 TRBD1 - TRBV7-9 CASSRQGVGGGYTF TGTGCCAGCAGCAGACAGGGCGTGGGGGGCGGCTACACCTTC
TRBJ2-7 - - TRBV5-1 CASSLAESYEQYF TGCGCCAGCAGCTTGGCGGAGTCCTACGAGCAGTACTTC
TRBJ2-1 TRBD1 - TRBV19 CASSFRTGGAVSSYNEQFF TGTGCCAGTAGTTTCCGGACAGGGGGCGCGGTGAGCTCCTACAATGAGCAGTTCTTC
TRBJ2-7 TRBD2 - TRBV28 CASRGGGLEQYF TGTGCCAGCAGGGGCGGGGGATTGGAGCAGTACTTC
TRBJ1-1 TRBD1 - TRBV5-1 CASSTTGGSEAFF TGCGCCAGCAGCACTACAGGGGGCTCTGAAGCTTTCTTT
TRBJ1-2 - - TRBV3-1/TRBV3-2 CASSQDWRPYGYTF TGTGCCAGCAGCCAAGACTGGAGACCCTATGGCTACACCTTC
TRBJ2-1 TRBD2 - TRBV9 CASSVGLAGSYNEQFF TGTGCCAGCAGCGTAGGACTAGCGGGATCCTACAATGAGCAGTTCTTC
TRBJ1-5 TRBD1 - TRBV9 CASSAGTGGIEPQHF TGTGCCAGCAGCGCCGGGACAGGGGGGATAGAACCCCAGCATTTT
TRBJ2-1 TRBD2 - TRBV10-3 CAISEFAGGPNEQFF TGTGCCATCAGTGAGTTCGCGGGGGGGCCCAATGAGCAGTTCTTC
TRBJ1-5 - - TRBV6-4 CASSVENFQPQHF TGTGCCAGCAGTGTTGAGAATTTCCAGCCCCAGCATTTT
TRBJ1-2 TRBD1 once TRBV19 CASRTQGDRPINYGYTF TGTGCCAGTAGGACCCAGGGGGACAGGCCAATTAACTATGGCTACACCTTC
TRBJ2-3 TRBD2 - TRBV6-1 CASSGTSGGPTDTQYF TGTGCCAGCAGTGGGACTAGCGGGGGGCCCACAGATACGCAGTATTTT
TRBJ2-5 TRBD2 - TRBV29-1 CSVDASGGQETQYF TGCAGCGTTGATGCTAGCGGGGGGCAAGAGACCCAGTACTTC
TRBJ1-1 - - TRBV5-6 CASSFPGRGTEAFF TGTGCCAGCAGCTTCCCAGGGCGGGGCACTGAAGCTTTCTTT
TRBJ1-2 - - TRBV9 CASSVPDPAAAPNYGYTF TGTGCCAGCAGCGTTCCCGACCCGGCGGCGGCCCCCAACTATGGCTACACCTTC
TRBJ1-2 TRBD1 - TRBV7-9 CASSLGGTGLPYGYTF TGTGCCAGCAGCTTAGGCGGGACAGGGTTACCCTATGGCTACACCTTC
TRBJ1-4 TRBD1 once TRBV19 CASSIGGTAYEKLFF TGTGCCAGTAGCATTGGGGGGACAGCTTATGAAAAACTGTTTTTT
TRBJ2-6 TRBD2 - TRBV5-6 CASSRRTSGISGANVLTF TGTGCCAGCAGCCGCCGGACTAGCGGAATCTCTGGGGCCAACGTCCTGACTTTC
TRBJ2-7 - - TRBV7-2 CASSPDSSEYEQYF TGTGCCAGCAGCCCTGACAGCTCAGAGTACGAGCAGTACTTC
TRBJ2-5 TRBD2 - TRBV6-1 CASSEWGTSGRRETQYF TGTGCCAGCAGTGAATGGGGGACTAGCGGGAGGCGGGAGACCCAGTACTTC
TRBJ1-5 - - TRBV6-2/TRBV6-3 CASSGDYSPQHF TGTGCCAGCAGCGGAGATTATTCGCCCCAGCATTTT
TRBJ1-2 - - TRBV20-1 CSASAPNYGYTF TGCAGTGCTAGTGCTCCTAACTATGGCTACACCTTC
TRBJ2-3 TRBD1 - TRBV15 CATSRTGVTDTQYF TGTGCCACCAGCCGGACAGGGGTCACAGATACGCAGTATTTT
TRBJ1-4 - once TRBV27 CASRRNGLTEQNEKLFF TGTGCCAGCAGGCGTAACGGATTGACAGAGCAGAATGAAAAACTGTTTTTT
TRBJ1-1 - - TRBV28 CASSGGGLTEAFF TGTGCCAGCAGCGGGGGGGGGCTCACTGAAGCTTTCTTT
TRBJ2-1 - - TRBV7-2 CASSSGAGRSSYNEQFF TGTGCCAGCAGCTCCGGAGCAGGGAGGAGCTCCTACAATGAGCAGTTCTTC
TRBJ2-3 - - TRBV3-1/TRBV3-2 CASSQVIRDQNRDSTSTDTQYF TGTGCCAGCAGCCAAGTAATTCGGGATCAGAATCGGGACTCAACTAGCACAGATACGCAGTATTTT
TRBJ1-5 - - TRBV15 CATSRDPGSNQPQHF TGTGCCACCAGCAGAGACCCCGGGAGCAATCAGCCCCAGCATTTT
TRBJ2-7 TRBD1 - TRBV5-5 CASSLATGGIYEQYF TGTGCCAGCAGCTTGGCGACAGGGGGTATATACGAGCAGTACTTC
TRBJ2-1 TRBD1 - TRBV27 CASSPNPGQGMGPNNEQFF TGTGCCAGCAGTCCAAACCCCGGACAGGGGATGGGCCCCAACAATGAGCAGTTCTTC
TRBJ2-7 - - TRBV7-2 CASSPGWEQYF TGTGCCAGCAGCCCCGGGTGGGAGCAGTACTTC
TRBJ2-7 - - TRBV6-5 CASAPGWRYEQYF TGTGCAAGCGCTCCAGGTTGGCGCTACGAGCAGTACTTC
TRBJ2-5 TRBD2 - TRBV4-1 CASSRLGTSGRQETQYF TGCGCCAGCAGCCGATTGGGGACTAGCGGGCGACAAGAGACCCAGTACTTC
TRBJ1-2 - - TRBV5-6 CASSFGREVFSYGYTF TGTGCCAGCAGCTTTGGCAGGGAAGTGTTTTCCTATGGCTACACCTTC
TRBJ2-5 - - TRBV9 CASSTDGRQETQYF TGTGCCAGCAGCACAGATGGGCGCCAAGAGACCCAGTACTTC
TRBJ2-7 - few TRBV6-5 CASSYSSGQPYEQYF TGTGCCAGCAGTTACTCGAGCGGGCAGCCCTACGAGCAGTACTTC
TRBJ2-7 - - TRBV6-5 CASREGTAYEQYF TGTGCCAGCAGGGAGGGGACGGCTTACGAGCAGTACTTC
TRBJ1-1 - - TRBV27 CASSFGPTQTEAFF TGTGCCAGCAGTTTTGGGCCCACCCAGACTGAAGCTTTCTTT
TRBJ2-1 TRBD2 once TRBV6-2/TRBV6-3 CASSYSLAGGPGEQFF TGTGCCAGCAGTTACTCCTTGGCGGGGGGGCCCGGTGAGCAGTTCTTC
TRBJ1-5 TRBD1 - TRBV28 CASQQGTPNQPQHF TGTGCCAGCCAACAGGGGACCCCCAATCAGCCCCAGCATTTT